Listed below are T cell receptor beta chains from one sample, sequenced in a study of control samples from healthy donors and cancer patients. Assay used: immunoSEQ multiplex PCR; TCRdb lists only in-frame clones, some missing. The sample holds about 65,000 clones, 90% seen once. Sample: PBMCs. The receptor set was obtained from a woman aged 45-60 years with colorectal cancer. Each CDR3 is given with its conserved first and last residue. The D gene is left open where the match is weak. For some rows the clone size is stated as once, few or many, or as a class when expanded; others skip it.

V	D	size	J	CDR3	DNA
TRBV15	.	few	TRBJ2-5	CATSSWEQGLQETQYF	TGTGCCACCAGCAGCTGGGAACAGGGCCTACAAGAGACCCAGTACTTC
TRBV19	.	.	TRBJ2-7	CASSIALAGLNSYEQYF	TGTGCCAGTAGTATAGCCCTGGCGGGTCTGAACTCCTACGAGCAGTACTTC
TRBV25-1	TRBD1	.	TRBJ1-2	CASSGQGPNYGYTF	TGTGCCAGCAGTGGACAGGGTCCAAACTATGGCTACACCTTC
TRBV5-1	.	.	TRBJ1-3	CASSLEGSGNTIYF	TGCGCCAGCTCCCTCGAGGGGTCTGGAAACACCATATATTTT
TRBV11-2	.	.	TRBJ1-4	CASSAGLNEKLFF	TGTGCCAGCAGTGCAGGGCTTAATGAAAAACTGTTTTTT
TRBV28	.	.	TRBJ2-3	CASFSRQSGFTDTQYF	TGTGCCAGCTTCTCCCGCCAAAGCGGGTTCACAGATACGCAGTATTTT
TRBV21-1	.	.	TRBJ1-3	CASSIQGRSNTIYF	TGTGCCAGCAGTATACAGGGGAGGTCGAACACCATATATTTT
TRBV7-3	TRBD2	.	TRBJ2-5	CASSPWAGEGTQYF	TGTGCCAGCAGCCCGTGGGCGGGAGAGGGGACCCAGTACTTC
TRBV7-6	.	.	TRBJ2-2	CASSLRSSGDTGELFF	TGTGCCAGCAGCTTAAGGAGTTCTGGGGACACCGGGGAGCTGTTTTTT
TRBV14	.	.	TRBJ1-5	CASSQDSNQPQHF	TGTGCCAGCAGCCAAGACAGCAATCAGCCCCAGCATTTT
TRBV7-8	.	.	TRBJ1-4	CASSLGRFNEKLFF	TGTGCCAGCAGCTTAGGGCGGTTCAATGAAAAACTGTTTTTT
TRBV7-9	.	.	TRBJ1-5	CASTQGAGQPQHF	TGTGCCAGTACACAGGGAGCAGGGCAGCCCCAGCATTTT
TRBV6-5	TRBD1	few	TRBJ1-1	CASGGRGPRFEAFF	TGTGCCAGCGGGGGGAGGGGGCCAAGGTTTGAAGCTTTCTTT
TRBV6-5	.	.	TRBJ1-2	CASSLSGNYGYTF	TGTGCCAGCAGCCTGTCAGGGAACTATGGCTACACCTTC
TRBV4-1	TRBD2	.	TRBJ2-1	CASSQELAGGNYNEQFF	TGCGCCAGCAGCCAAGAGCTAGCGGGAGGGAACTACAATGAGCAGTTCTTC
TRBV5-1	TRBD2	.	TRBJ2-3	CASSLDEAGGSSTDTQYF	TGCGCCAGCAGCTTGGACGAGGCTGGCGGGAGTAGCACAGATACGCAGTATTTT
TRBV6-5	TRBD1	.	TRBJ2-7	CASSYRQGTYEQYF	TGTGCCAGCAGTTACCGACAGGGGACCTACGAGCAGTACTTC
TRBV7-2	.	.	TRBJ1-2	CASSPSENYGYTF	TGTGCCAGCAGCCCCTCGGAGAACTATGGCTACACCTTC
TRBV6-1	.	.	TRBJ1-5	CASSEVNSYNQPQHF	TGTGCCAGCAGTGAAGTTAACAGTTACAATCAGCCCCAGCATTTT
TRBV19	.	.	TRBJ2-1	CASSERRRKQFF	TGTGCCAGTAGTGAGAGACGGAGGAAGCAGTTCTTC
TRBV30	.	.	TRBJ1-1	CAWSGRADTEAFF	TGTGCCTGGAGTGGCAGGGCGGACACTGAAGCTTTCTTT
TRBV10-3	TRBD2	.	TRBJ2-5	CAIKASGSIQETQYF	TGTGCCATCAAGGCTAGCGGGTCGATTCAAGAGACCCAGTACTTC
TRBV3-1/TRBV3-2	.	.	TRBJ2-7	CASSQFADLGATQYF	TGTGCCAGCAGCCAATTCGCCGATCTGGGAGCGACGCAGTACTTC
TRBV23-1	.	.	TRBJ2-2	CASSLANTGELFF	TGCGCCAGCAGCCTCGCGAACACCGGGGAGCTGTTTTTT
TRBV4-1	.	.	TRBJ2-3	CASSQEGQRDTQYF	TGCGCCAGCAGCCAAGAGGGGCAGAGGGATACGCAGTATTTT
TRBV10-3	.	.	TRBJ2-4	CATRTAENIQYF	TGTGCCACCCGGACAGCAGAAAACATTCAGTACTTC
TRBV30	.	.	TRBJ2-6	CAWETASGANVLTF	TGTGCCTGGGAGACAGCTTCTGGGGCCAACGTCCTGACTTTC